The 17 T cell receptor beta chains below were found in one sample sequenced in a study of shared clonotypes between healthy human individuals. Assay used: immunoSEQ multiplex PCR; TCRdb lists only in-frame clones, some missing. The sample lists roughly 1,500,000 clones, about 98.5% occurring once. Sequences were obtained from naive CD4+ T cells sorted from blood. Subset defined: CD45RA+ positively selected. The receptors originated from a man aged 30 to 45 in good health.

The chain joins TRBV11-2 to TRBJ1-4, with 9 bases lining up with TRBD1. The V and J ends lost 2 bases and 8 bases, in that order; junction bases with no gene match: 6. The CDR3 is made up of 15 amino acids. From germline, CDR1 is SGHAT and CDR2 FQNNGV. In nucleotides, the CDR3 is TGTGCCAGCAGCTTAATTCCAGGACAGGGGGAAAAACTGTTTTTT. It translates to CASSLIPGQGEKLFF.

This clone was recorded once. The V gene is TRBV5-1, the J gene TRBJ2-2; a weak D match, TRBD2 (5 bases). This CDR3 is 14 amino acids long. Trimming stripped 2 bases from V and 6 bases from J, with 11 bases between. In germline, CDR1 is SGHRS, CDR2 YFSETQ. CDR3 bases: TGCGCCAGCAGCTTAGCACTAGGGTCCGGGGAGCTGTTTTTT. This codes for CASSLALGSGELFF.

This sequence joins TRBV29-1 and TRBJ1-1; D is undetermined. V lost 1 base to trimming and J lost 4 bases, with 10 bases between them. CDR3 size: 13 residues. Per germline, CDR1 SQVTM and CDR2 ANQGSEA. In DNA form, the CDR3 reads TGCAGCGTTGAAGTCGGGAGGAGCACTGAAGCTTTCTTT. It encodes CSVEVGRSTEAFF. The full variable domain, rest sourced from reference TRBV29-1 and TRBJ1-1, is SAVISQKPSRDICQRGTSLTIQCQVDSQVTMMFWYRQQPGQSLTLIATANQGSEATYESGFVIDKFPISRPNLTFSTLTVSNMSPEDSSIYLCSVEVGRSTEAFFGQGTRLTVV.

V and J are TRBV9 and TRBJ1-2; TRBD1 is a possible D gene (5 bases). The CDR3 has 17 residues. Germline assignment: CDR1 SGDLS and CDR2 YYNGEE. The V gene lost 0 bases and the J gene lost 5 bases, with 20 bases spanning the gap. CDR3 protein: CASSVATTGASSYGYTF. As DNA, the CDR3 is TGTGCCAGCAGCGTAGCTACAACAGGCGCCTCATCTTATGGCTACACCTTC.

This CDR3 reads CASRKGGGMSYEQYF. The CDR3 DNA is TGTGCCAGCAGAAAGGGGGGTGGGATGTCCTACGAGCAGTACTTC. The J gene is TRBJ2-7, the V gene TRBV18, with D perhaps assigned TRBD1 or TRBD2 (6 bases each). Looked up from germline, CDR1 is KGHSH and CDR2 is LQKENI. The CDR3 consists of 15 residues. Trimming pared 8 bases from V and 1 base from J, leaving 18 bases between.

The chain employs TRBV27 and TRBJ2-1; TRBD2 aligns across 10 bases. Per germline, CDR1 MNHEY and CDR2 SMNVEV (reference sequence). Losses at the gene ends were 3 bases for V and 6 bases for J; bases not matched to a gene: 8. The CDR3 sequence is 16 residues long. In DNA form, the CDR3 reads TGTGCCAGCAGTTTTCTAGCGGGAGATTCGGGCAATGAGCAGTTCTTC. Amino acid sequence: CASSFLAGDSGNEQFF.

The chain couples TRBV5-4 to TRBJ2-7; the D gene could be TRBD1 or TRBD2 (6 bases each). V was trimmed by 4 bases and J by 3 bases, leaving 20 bases between them. CDR1 SGHNT and CDR2 YYREEE come from the germline V gene (reference sequence). The CDR3 contains 16 residues. This CDR3 is CASSQGGLGKNYEQYF. CDR3 DNA sequence: TGTGCCAGCAGCCAAGGGGGGTTGGGGAAAAACTACGAGCAGTACTTC.

This rearrangement joins TRBV5-5 to TRBJ2-7; TRBD1 might be the D (5 bases). The length of the CDR3 is 14 residues. CDR1 and CDR2 from the germline V gene are SGHKS and YYEKEE (reference sequence). Trimming pared 4 bases from V and 2 bases from J, leaving 13 bases between. CDR3 protein: CASSQTSQAYEQYF. The CDR3 DNA is TGTGCCAGCAGCCAGACATCACAGGCCTACGAGCAGTACTTC.

The V gene is TRBV2, the J gene TRBJ2-1; D gene ambiguous. The CDR3 runs 13 residues. Germline loops: CDR1 SNHLY, CDR2 FYNNEI. The V end was cut by 6 bases, the J end by 11 bases, with 17 bases between. This CDR3 reads CASSSDPMRKQFF. Here the CDR3 DNA reads TGTGCCAGCAGCTCGGACCCGATGCGCAAGCAGTTCTTC.

The chain couples TRBV9 to TRBJ2-7; D ambiguous. Trimming cost V 0 bases and J 0 bases, with 10 bases left between them. The CDR3 length is 15 residues. The germline V gene encodes CDR1 SGDLS and CDR2 YYNGEE. CDR3 DNA: TGTGCCAGCAGCGTAGGGGCCAGGAGCTCCTACGAGCAGTACTTC. Encoded protein: CASSVGARSSYEQYF.

V is TRBV28 and J is TRBJ2-7; 13 bases align to TRBD2. The CDR3 has 16 amino acids. The V gene's germline CDR1 is MDHEN and CDR2 SYDVKM. V lost 5 bases to trimming and J lost 4 bases; unmatched junction nucleotides: 8. The CDR3 is CASSHGLAGVSYEQYF. The CDR3, as DNA: TGTGCCAGCAGTCATGGACTAGCGGGAGTATCATACGAGCAGTACTTC.

In this sample, this clone turned up a few times. At the DNA level, this CDR3 is encoded by other sequences in the same sample as well. This sequence joins TRBV7-9 and TRBJ1-1; D gene uncertain. This CDR3 spans 11 amino acids. CDR1 is SEHNR, CDR2 FQNEAQ, per germline (reference sequence). V was pared by 5 bases and J by 1 base, with 2 bases between. CDR3 nucleotide sequence: TGTGCCAGCAGCCGGAACACTGAAGCTTTCTTT. Its protein is CASSRNTEAFF.

Turning to this clone: The sample has other DNA sequences that encode this CDR3 too. The J gene is TRBJ1-1, the V gene TRBV15; D is undetermined. Trimming left V 1 base short and J 2 bases short, with 2 bases between. The germline CDR1 and CDR2 sequences are LNHNV and YYDKDF (reference sequence). The CDR3 sequence is 12 residues long. Written as DNA, the CDR3 is TGTGCCACCAGCAGAGGTAACACTGAAGCTTTCTTT. It translates to CATSRGNTEAFF.

The J gene is TRBJ2-7, the V gene TRBV6-5; 8 nucleotides match TRBD2. Germline CDR1 and CDR2: MNHEY and SVGAGI. This CDR3 contains 15 residues. Germline trimming cut 5 bases from V and 2 bases from J; bases unmatched to any gene: 8. This chain's CDR3 is CASSRPAGGTYEQYF. CDR3 bases: TGTGCCAGCAGTCGGCCGGCGGGGGGAACCTACGAGCAGTACTTC.

The chain links TRBV18 to TRBJ1-5; D perhaps matches TRBD1 (6 bases). Germline loops: CDR1 KGHSH, CDR2 LQKENI. With 4 bases removed from V and 7 bases from J, the gap between germline ends came to 20 bases. There are 16 residues in the CDR3. The CDR3 region is CASSRGGGAGVQPQHF. The CDR3 DNA is TGTGCCAGCTCACGAGGAGGGGGGGCAGGGGTGCAGCCCCAGCATTTT.

The genes are TRBV28 and TRBJ1-2; tentatively, D is TRBD1 (6 bases). The CDR3 is 13 residues long. V was clipped by 4 bases and J by 8 bases, with 14 bases between them. Germline V gives CDR1 MDHEN, CDR2 SYDVKM. CDR3 sequence reads: CASSSPGHPGYTF. The CDR3 DNA sequence: TGTGCCAGCAGTTCTCCGGGACATCCGGGCTACACCTTC.

The chain is built from TRBV28 and TRBJ1-2; 7 bases are a match to TRBD1. The length of the CDR3 is 12 residues. The V and J ends lost 11 bases and 4 bases, in that order; junction bases with no gene match: 7. Germline V gene sequence: CDR1 MDHEN, CDR2 SYDVKM. CDR3: CAVQGPPYGYTF. Here the CDR3 DNA reads TGTGCCGTACAGGGGCCCCCCTATGGCTACACCTTC.